Presented here are 21 T cell receptor beta chains from one specimen sequenced in a study of OX40 agonist ivuxolimab in advanced cancers. Clones were read by immunoSEQ multiplex PCR, and TCRdb kept only the in-frame ones, dropping some. The table shows 70,000 or so clones, with more than 85% occurring only once. This sample comprised CD4+ or CD8+ T cells sorted from blood, obtained in a trial of the OX40 agonist ivuxolimab. The source is an adult with an advanced solid tumor such as melanoma, head and neck, liver or kidney cancer.

The CDR3 loop reads CASSAVGVYNEQFF. The CDR3 nucleotides are TGTGCCAGCAGTGCAGTGGGGGTGTACAATGAGCAGTTCTTC. This chain connects TRBV9 to TRBJ2-1, with D perhaps being TRBD1 or TRBD2 (5 bases each). V lost 5 bases and J 4 bases, leaving 13 bases between the germline ends. The CDR3 extends over 14 amino acids. The germline CDR1 and CDR2 sequences are SGDLS and YYNGEE.

The chain employs TRBV29-1 and TRBJ2-2; D not certain. V gave up 4 bases and J gave up 2 bases, with 8 bases separating them. The V gene's germline CDR1 is SQVTM and CDR2 ANQGSEA. CDR3 length: 13 residues. CDR3 loop: CSVVGGNTGELFF. CDR3 bases: TGCAGCGTTGTTGGCGGCAACACCGGGGAGCTGTTTTTT.

The chain carries TRBV19 and TRBJ1-1; 9 nucleotides match TRBD1. Germline loops: CDR1 LNHDA, CDR2 SQIVND (reference sequence). This CDR3 has 14 residues. V lost 8 bases to trimming and J lost 5 bases; unmatched junction nucleotides: 9. CDR3 in amino acids: CASLQGARETEAFF. The DNA for the CDR3 is TGTGCCAGTTTACAGGGGGCGCGAGAGACTGAAGCTTTCTTT.

The chain recombines TRBV6-5 with TRBJ1-1; maybe TRBD1 (5 bases). V lost 0 bases and J lost 7, with 9 bases in between. Per the germline V gene, CDR1 is MNHEY and CDR2 is SVGAGI. The CDR3 totals 13 residues. The DNA for the CDR3 is TGTGCCAGCAGTTACTCTAGCGGGGGTGAAGCTTTCTTT. Protein sequence: CASSYSSGGEAFF.

Within the sample, this clone is large. V is TRBV5-6 and J is TRBJ1-2; 8 bases fit TRBD1. The junction had 4 bases not matched to a gene; V was cut back by 0 bases and J by 0 bases. The CDR3 extends over 16 amino acids. Per the germline V gene, CDR1 is SGHDT and CDR2 is YYEEEE. The CDR3 nucleotides are TGTGCCAGCAGCTTGGGGACAGGGTTAGCTAACTATGGCTACACCTTC. Translating it yields CASSLGTGLANYGYTF.

The CDR3 loop is CASSSGLAGGPGETQYF. The CDR3 coding sequence is TGTGCCAGCAGCTCTGGACTAGCGGGGGGCCCAGGAGAGACCCAGTACTTC. The chain uses TRBV7-2 and TRBJ2-5; 14 bases are a match to TRBD2. CDR3 size: 17 residues. Unmatched junction bases numbered 8, after V lost 4 bases and J lost 4 bases. CDR1 SGHTA and CDR2 FQGNSA come from the germline V gene.

This chain joins TRBV5-5 and TRBJ2-2; D unclear. Germline CDR1 reads SGHKS; CDR2 reads YYEKEE (reference sequence). V was pared by 0 bases and J by 6 bases, with 6 bases between. The CDR3 is made up of 13 amino acids. The CDR3 DNA sequence: TGTGCCAGCAGCTTGGGTGGTTCCGGGGAGCTGTTTTTT. This gives the protein CASSLGGSGELFF.

The chain uses TRBV19 and TRBJ1-5, with unresolved D. This CDR3 contains 15 residues. Germline V lookup: CDR1 LNHDA, CDR2 SQIVND (reference sequence). Deletions cut 1 base from V and 0 bases from J, with 7 bases between. DNA of the CDR3: TGTGCCAGTAGTATAGTTGCAGTTAGCAATCAGCCCCAGCATTTT. Its translation is CASSIVAVSNQPQHF.

The chain employs TRBV11-1 and TRBJ2-7, with TRBD1 identical over 8 bases. The V gene's germline CDR1 is SGHAT and CDR2 FQDESV (reference sequence). The CDR3 is made up of 13 amino acids. Germline trimming cut 3 bases from V and 3 bases from J; bases unmatched to any gene: 1. The CDR3 loop reads CASSFGQGYEQYF. The CDR3, as DNA: TGTGCCAGCAGCTTTGGACAGGGCTACGAGCAGTACTTC.

The chain is built from TRBV10-3 and TRBJ1-5, with a tentative D call TRBD1 (5 bases). The CDR3 is 15 residues long. Trimming removed 3 bases at V and 4 bases at J, with 13 bases between. In germline, CDR1 is ENHRY, CDR2 SYGVKD. The CDR3 sequence is CAISDVGAKNQPQHF. The DNA for the CDR3 is TGTGCCATCAGTGATGTAGGGGCGAAGAATCAGCCCCAGCATTTT.

Comment on this clone: At one end the junction does not follow the germline gene, possibly because of a read error. V and J are TRBV7-7 and TRBJ2-2; no clear D gene. The CDR3 extends over 14 amino acids. The germline V gene encodes CDR1 SSHAT and CDR2 FNYEAQ (reference sequence). This chain's CDR3 is CASSPLVGPGELFF. CDR3 in DNA: TGTGCTAGCAGCCCGCTAGTCGGCCCTGGGGAGCTGTTTTTT.

A single count supports this clone. The chain joins TRBV27 to TRBJ2-5; D remains ambiguous. Germline lookup yields CDR1 MNHEY and CDR2 SMNVEV (reference sequence). With 2 bases removed from V and 1 base from J, the gap between germline ends came to 8 bases. This CDR3 has 14 residues. Here the CDR3 reads CASSLLGSQETQYF. The CDR3 region has the DNA TGTGCCAGCAGTTTACTCGGCAGCCAAGAGACCCAGTACTTC.

CDR3 DNA sequence: TGTGCCACCAGCGAGGGACACAGGGGTGTACAAGAGACCCAGTACTTC. Amino acids: CATSEGHRGVQETQYF. The chain uses TRBV15 and TRBJ2-5, with 7 bases matching TRBD1. Trimming took 5 bases from V and 2 from J; bases not matched to a gene: 11. Per the germline V gene, CDR1 is LNHNV and CDR2 is YYDKDF (reference sequence). The CDR3 loop spans 16 amino acids. The complete variable domain, with remaining parts taken from reference TRBV15 and TRBJ2-5, reads DAMVIQNPRYQVTQFGKPVTLSCSQTLNHNVMYWYQQKSSQAPKLLFHYYDKDFNNEADTPDNFQSRRPNTSFCFLDIRSPGLGDTAMYLCATSEGHRGVQETQYFGPGTRLLVL.

The chain recombines TRBV5-6 with TRBJ2-7; no reliable D call. CDR3 size: 13 residues. The germline V gene has CDR1 SGHDT and CDR2 YYEEEE. V lost 4 bases and J 3 bases, leaving 11 bases between the germline ends. The CDR3 reads CASSPGVDYEQYF. The CDR3 DNA follows: TGTGCCAGCAGCCCTGGGGTCGACTACGAGCAGTACTTC. The full variable domain, in which reference TRBV5-6 and TRBJ2-7 provide the parts outside the CDR3, is DAGVTQSPTHLIKTRGQQVTLRCSPKSGHDTVSWYQQALGQGPQFIFQYYEEEERQRGNFPDRFSGHQFPNYSSELNVNALLLGDSALYLCASSPGVDYEQYFGPGTRLTVT.

The chain carries TRBV19 and TRBJ1-5, with a possible D match to TRBD1 (5 bases). V gave up 7 bases and J gave up 1 base, with 14 bases separating them. The length of the CDR3 is 15 residues. Germline V gene sequence: CDR1 LNHDA, CDR2 SQIVND (reference sequence). The CDR3 DNA follows: TGTGCCAGTACCCCTACCGGGGGAAGCAATCAGCCCCAGCATTTT. Translation: CASTPTGGSNQPQHF.

The chain carries TRBV11-2 and TRBJ2-1; D not resolved. The CDR3 extends over 12 amino acids. V was clipped by 6 bases and J by 8 bases, with 11 bases between them. Germline loops: CDR1 SGHAT, CDR2 FQNNGV. The CDR3 nucleotides read TGTGCCAGCAGGCTGTCCAAGGATGAGCAGTTCTTC. Translating gives CASRLSKDEQFF.

The genes are TRBV5-4 and TRBJ2-1; D may be TRBD2 (7 bases). This CDR3 has 17 amino acids. The germline V gene encodes CDR1 SGHNT and CDR2 YYREEE (reference sequence). V was trimmed by 1 base and J by 0 bases, leaving 14 bases between them. CDR3 DNA sequence: TGTGCCAGCAGCTTGAACGGGGGGCCGGGCTCCTACAATGAGCAGTTCTTC. Protein product: CASSLNGGPGSYNEQFF.

The V call is TRBV5-4, the J call TRBJ1-2, with 10 bases fitting TRBD1. Germline V gene sequence: CDR1 SGHNT, CDR2 YYREEE (reference sequence). The CDR3 extends over 14 amino acids. The trim removed 5 bases at V and 4 bases at J, leaving 5 bases unmatched. The CDR3 protein is CASRAGTGAYGYTF. In DNA, the CDR3 is TGTGCCAGCAGAGCCGGGACAGGGGCCTATGGCTACACCTTC. The full variable domain, its missing parts supplied by reference TRBV5-4 and TRBJ1-2, is ETGVTQSPTHLIKTRGQQVTLRCSSQSGHNTVSWYQQALGQGPQFIFQYYREEENGRGNFPPRFSGLQFPNYSSELNVNALELDDSALYLCASRAGTGAYGYTFGSGTRLTVV.

This chain connects TRBV5-6 to TRBJ1-2, with a possible D match to TRBD1 (5 bases). Germline CDR1 SGHDT, CDR2 YYEEEE. V gave up 4 bases and J gave up 1 base, with 8 bases separating them. This CDR3 is 13 amino acids long. This CDR3 is CASSPGVNYGYTF. In nucleotides, the CDR3 is TGTGCCAGCAGCCCGGGGGTTAACTATGGCTACACCTTC. Full variable domain (rest looked up from reference TRBV5-6 and TRBJ1-2): DAGVTQSPTHLIKTRGQQVTLRCSPKSGHDTVSWYQQALGQGPQFIFQYYEEEERQRGNFPDRFSGHQFPNYSSELNVNALLLGDSALYLCASSPGVNYGYTFGSGTRLTVV.

The table lists this clone with many counts. The chain couples TRBV19 to TRBJ2-2; TRBD1 or TRBD2 may be the D gene (5 bases each). This CDR3 is built from 18 residues. The germline V gene encodes CDR1 LNHDA and CDR2 SQIVND (reference sequence). Trimming cost V 4 bases and J 2 bases, with 20 bases left between them. The DNA of the CDR3 is TGTGCCAGTAGTACGGGACCCCGCCGGGGCCCAAACACCGGGGAGCTGTTTTTT. It codes for CASSTGPRRGPNTGELFF.

This chain links TRBV11-2 with TRBJ1-2; D not certain. The CDR3 consists of 14 residues. Trimming left V 1 base short and J 4 bases short, with 10 bases between. Germline CDR1 SGHAT, CDR2 FQNNGV. This chain's CDR3 is CASSLVGEPYGYTF. In nucleotides, the CDR3 is TGTGCCAGCAGCTTAGTAGGTGAACCCTATGGCTACACCTTC.